These T cell receptor beta chains were read from a single sample in a study of shared clonotypes between healthy human individuals. Method: immunoSEQ multiplex PCR; TCRdb's copy keeps in-frame clones and lacks some. This repertoire shows about 2.1 million clones, just over 90% found once; its top ten account for 1.5% to 2%. Sequenced material: naive CD8+ T cells from PBMCs. These receptor sequences come from a man between 18 and 35 years old in good health. Some clones in this sample may be carry-over from other donors' samples. Both conserved end residues are part of each CDR3. The D gene is left open where the match is weak. Only some rows state a clone size, as once, few, many or a class for expanded clones.

CDR3nt: TGTGCCAGTAGTACCCTAACGACAGCGGCGGGGCCCCAGCATTTT
CDR3aa: CASSTLTTAAGPQHF
d_gene: NA
v_gene: TRBV19
j_gene: TRBJ1-5
abundance: NA

CDR3nt: TGTGCCAGCAGCCCACCTTACATAAGCACAGATACGCAGTATTTT
CDR3aa: CASSPPYISTDTQYF
d_gene: NA
v_gene: TRBV7-9
j_gene: TRBJ2-3
abundance: NA

CDR3nt: TGTGCCAGCGGCACCTACGAGCAGTACTTC
CDR3aa: CASGTYEQYF
d_gene: NA
v_gene: TRBV27
j_gene: TRBJ2-7
abundance: NA

CDR3nt: TGTGCCAGCAGTTTATCTAGCGGGAGGGCCACCGAGCAGTACTTC
CDR3aa: CASSLSSGRATEQYF
d_gene: TRBD2
v_gene: TRBV27
j_gene: TRBJ2-7
abundance: NA

CDR3nt: TGTGCCAGCAGCTCATATCCAACCGGGACGGAGCACACAGATACGCAGTATTTT
CDR3aa: CASSSYPTGTEHTDTQYF
d_gene: NA
v_gene: TRBV7-6
j_gene: TRBJ2-3
abundance: NA

CDR3nt: TGTGCCAGTAGTTTTTCGGGTTCGGGCTCCTACGAGCAGTACTTC
CDR3aa: CASSFSGSGSYEQYF
d_gene: NA
v_gene: TRBV19
j_gene: TRBJ2-7
abundance: NA

CDR3nt: TGTGCCAGCAGTTTCCGGCCAGGAAACACTGAAGCTTTCTTT
CDR3aa: CASSFRPGNTEAFF
d_gene: NA
v_gene: TRBV27
j_gene: TRBJ1-1
abundance: once

CDR3nt: TGTGCCAGCAGCTTAAGGGGAAATTCCTACAATGAGCAGTTCTTC
CDR3aa: CASSLRGNSYNEQFF
d_gene: NA
v_gene: TRBV7-3
j_gene: TRBJ2-1
abundance: NA

CDR3nt: TGTGCCAGCAGCTTGAAGGGGGCCCCGTACGAGCAGTACTTC
CDR3aa: CASSLKGAPYEQYF
d_gene: TRBD1
v_gene: TRBV5-4
j_gene: TRBJ2-7
abundance: NA

CDR3nt: TGTGCCAGTAGTATGGTCGGTCAGCCCCAGCATTTT
CDR3aa: CASSMVGQPQHF
d_gene: NA
v_gene: TRBV19
j_gene: TRBJ1-5
abundance: once

CDR3nt: TGTGCCAGCAGCCCCGGGACAGGGGGCTTCGGGGAAAAACTGTTTTTT
CDR3aa: CASSPGTGGFGEKLFF
d_gene: TRBD1
v_gene: TRBV28
j_gene: TRBJ1-4
abundance: NA

CDR3nt: TGTGCCAGCAGCCAATTCGACACCTACGAGCAGTACTTC
CDR3aa: CASSQFDTYEQYF
d_gene: NA
v_gene: TRBV27
j_gene: TRBJ2-7
abundance: NA

CDR3nt: TGTGCCAGCAGCGACCCCAGCCAAACACAAGAGACCCAGTACTTC
CDR3aa: CASSDPSQTQETQYF
d_gene: NA
v_gene: TRBV28
j_gene: TRBJ2-5
abundance: NA

CDR3nt: TGCGCCAGCAGCTTGGGTCTTACGGGAAATACTGAAGCTTTCTTT
CDR3aa: CASSLGLTGNTEAFF
d_gene: NA
v_gene: TRBV5-1
j_gene: TRBJ1-1
abundance: NA

CDR3nt: TGTGCCAGCAGTTTATCGATGATTGCAACTGAAGCTTTCTTT
CDR3aa: CASSLSMIATEAFF
d_gene: NA
v_gene: TRBV28
j_gene: TRBJ1-1
abundance: few

CDR3nt: TGTGCTAGTGGTCCCCAGATCCAGGGAGGAGTGTACTATGGCTACACCTTC
CDR3aa: CASGPQIQGGVYYGYTF
d_gene: NA
v_gene: TRBV12-5
j_gene: TRBJ1-2
abundance: NA

CDR3nt: TGTGCCAGCAGCCATACAGGGGTCAGCACCGGGGAGCTGTTTTTT
CDR3aa: CASSHTGVSTGELFF
d_gene: TRBD1
v_gene: TRBV7-9
j_gene: TRBJ2-2
abundance: NA

CDR3nt: TGTGCCAGCAGCTACCCCGGGACAGGGCTGGGAAAAGAGACCCAGTACTTC
CDR3aa: CASSYPGTGLGKETQYF
d_gene: TRBD1
v_gene: TRBV7-9
j_gene: TRBJ2-5
abundance: once

CDR3nt: TGTGCCAGCAGCCCTAGCCGGGGAGTACCCGGGGAGCTGTTTTTT
CDR3aa: CASSPSRGVPGELFF
d_gene: NA
v_gene: TRBV11-2
j_gene: TRBJ2-2
abundance: few

CDR3nt: TGTGCCAGCAGCTTGAGGGGACTTAGCTACGAGCAGTACTTC
CDR3aa: CASSLRGLSYEQYF
d_gene: NA
v_gene: TRBV5-4
j_gene: TRBJ2-7
abundance: NA

CDR3nt: TGTGCCAGCAGTTTATTTCGTCTAGCGGCCCCAGGTGGGGCCACCGGGGAGCTGTTTTTT
CDR3aa: CASSLFRLAAPGGATGELFF
d_gene: TRBD2
v_gene: TRBV27
j_gene: TRBJ2-2
abundance: NA

CDR3nt: TGTGCCAGCAGCGCCCCGGTACTAGCGGACTACGAGCAGTACTTC
CDR3aa: CASSAPVLADYEQYF
d_gene: TRBD2
v_gene: TRBV6-1
j_gene: TRBJ2-7
abundance: NA